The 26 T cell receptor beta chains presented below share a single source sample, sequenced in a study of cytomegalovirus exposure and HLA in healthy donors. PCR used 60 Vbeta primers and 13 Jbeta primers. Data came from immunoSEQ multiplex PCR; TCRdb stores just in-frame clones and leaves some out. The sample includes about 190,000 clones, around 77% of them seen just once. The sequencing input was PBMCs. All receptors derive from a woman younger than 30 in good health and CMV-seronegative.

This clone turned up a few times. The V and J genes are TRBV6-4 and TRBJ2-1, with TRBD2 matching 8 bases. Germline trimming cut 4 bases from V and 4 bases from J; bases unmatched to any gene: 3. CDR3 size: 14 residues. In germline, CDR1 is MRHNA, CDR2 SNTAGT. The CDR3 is CASSGAGEYNEQFF. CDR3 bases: TGTGCCAGCAGTGGAGCGGGAGAGTACAATGAGCAGTTCTTC.

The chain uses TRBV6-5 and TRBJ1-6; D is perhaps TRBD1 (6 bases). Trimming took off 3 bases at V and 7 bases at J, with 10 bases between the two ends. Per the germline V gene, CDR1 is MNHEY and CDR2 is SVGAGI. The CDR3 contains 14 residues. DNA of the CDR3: TGTGCCAGCAGTTATTCAGGGGAAAATTCACCCCTCCACTTT. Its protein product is CASSYSGENSPLHF.

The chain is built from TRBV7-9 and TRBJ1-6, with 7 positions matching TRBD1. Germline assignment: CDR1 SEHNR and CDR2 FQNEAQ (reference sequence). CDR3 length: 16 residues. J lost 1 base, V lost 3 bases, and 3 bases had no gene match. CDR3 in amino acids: CASSFTGASYNSPLHF. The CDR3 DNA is TGTGCCAGCAGCTTCACAGGGGCATCCTATAATTCACCCCTCCACTTT.

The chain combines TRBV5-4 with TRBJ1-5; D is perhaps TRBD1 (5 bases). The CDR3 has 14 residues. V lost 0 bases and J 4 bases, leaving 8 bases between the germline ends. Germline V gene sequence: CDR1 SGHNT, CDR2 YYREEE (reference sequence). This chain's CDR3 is CASSLGGANQPQHF. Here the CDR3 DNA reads TGTGCCAGCAGCTTGGGCGGGGCTAATCAGCCCCAGCATTTT.

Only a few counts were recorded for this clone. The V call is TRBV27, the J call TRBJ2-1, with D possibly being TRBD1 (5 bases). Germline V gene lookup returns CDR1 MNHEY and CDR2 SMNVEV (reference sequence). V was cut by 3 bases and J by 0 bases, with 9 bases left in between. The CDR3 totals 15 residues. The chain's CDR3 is CASSFQGSSYNEQFF. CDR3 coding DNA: TGTGCCAGCAGTTTTCAGGGCAGCTCCTACAATGAGCAGTTCTTC.

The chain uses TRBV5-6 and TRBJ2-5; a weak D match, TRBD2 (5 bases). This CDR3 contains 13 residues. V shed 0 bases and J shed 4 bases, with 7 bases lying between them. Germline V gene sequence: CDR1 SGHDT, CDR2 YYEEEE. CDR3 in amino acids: CASSLGRGETQYF. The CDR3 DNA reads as TGTGCCAGCAGCTTGGGTCGGGGAGAGACCCAGTACTTC. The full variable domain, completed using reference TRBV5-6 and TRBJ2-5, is DAGVTQSPTHLIKTRGQQVTLRCSPKSGHDTVSWYQQALGQGPQFIFQYYEEEERQRGNFPDRFSGHQFPNYSSELNVNALLLGDSALYLCASSLGRGETQYFGPGTRLLVL.

CDR3 in DNA: TGTGCCATCAGTGAAGGGCGGACTTCAGATACGCAGTATTTT. It is translated as CAISEGRTSDTQYF. The chain employs TRBV10-3 and TRBJ2-3; D may be TRBD2 (5 bases). V lost 3 bases and J 4 bases, leaving 11 bases between the germline ends. The CDR3 runs 14 residues. Germline V gene lookup returns CDR1 ENHRY and CDR2 SYGVKD.

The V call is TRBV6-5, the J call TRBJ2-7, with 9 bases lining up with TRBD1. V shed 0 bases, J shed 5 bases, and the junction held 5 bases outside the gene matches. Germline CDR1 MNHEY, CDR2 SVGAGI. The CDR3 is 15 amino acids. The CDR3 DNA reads TGTGCCAGCAGTTACTCGCGGGACAGGGTACACGAGCAGTACTTC. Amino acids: CASSYSRDRVHEQYF.

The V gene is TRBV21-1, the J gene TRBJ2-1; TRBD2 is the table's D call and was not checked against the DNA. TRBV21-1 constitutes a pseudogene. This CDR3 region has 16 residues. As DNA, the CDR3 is TGTGCCAGCAGCAAAGATGGGAGGGAAACCTACAATGAGCAGTTCTTC. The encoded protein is CASSKDGRETYNEQFF.

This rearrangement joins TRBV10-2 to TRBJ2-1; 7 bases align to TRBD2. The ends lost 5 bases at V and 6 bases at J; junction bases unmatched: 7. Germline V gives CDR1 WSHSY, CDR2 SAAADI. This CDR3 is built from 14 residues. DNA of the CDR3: TGCGCCAGCAGTCTTTTAGCGGGCATCAATGAGCAGTTCTTC. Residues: CASSLLAGINEQFF.

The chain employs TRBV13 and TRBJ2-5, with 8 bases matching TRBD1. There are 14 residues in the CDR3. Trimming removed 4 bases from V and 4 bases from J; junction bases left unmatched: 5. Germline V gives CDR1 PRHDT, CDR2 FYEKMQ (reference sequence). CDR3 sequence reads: CASSSDRARETQYF. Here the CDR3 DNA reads TGTGCCAGCAGCTCGGACAGGGCCCGAGAGACCCAGTACTTC.

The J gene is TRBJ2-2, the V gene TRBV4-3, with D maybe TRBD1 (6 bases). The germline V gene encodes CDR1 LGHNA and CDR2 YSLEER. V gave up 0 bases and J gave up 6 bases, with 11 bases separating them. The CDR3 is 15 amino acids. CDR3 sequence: CASSQELRGSGELFF. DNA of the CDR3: TGCGCCAGCAGCCAAGAACTCAGGGGTTCCGGGGAGCTGTTTTTT.

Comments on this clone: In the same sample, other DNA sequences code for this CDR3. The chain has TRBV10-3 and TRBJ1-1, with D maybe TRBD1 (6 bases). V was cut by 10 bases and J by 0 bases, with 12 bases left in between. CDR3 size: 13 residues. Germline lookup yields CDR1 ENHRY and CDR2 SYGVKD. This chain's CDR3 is CASQGQVNTEAFF. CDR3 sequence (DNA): TGTGCCAGCCAGGGGCAGGTGAACACTGAAGCTTTCTTT.

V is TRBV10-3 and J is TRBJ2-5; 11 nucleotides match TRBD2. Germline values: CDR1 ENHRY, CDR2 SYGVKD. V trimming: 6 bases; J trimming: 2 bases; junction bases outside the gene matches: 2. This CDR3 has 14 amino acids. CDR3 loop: CAIRGTSGQETQYF. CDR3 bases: TGTGCCATCAGAGGGACTAGCGGACAAGAGACCCAGTACTTC.

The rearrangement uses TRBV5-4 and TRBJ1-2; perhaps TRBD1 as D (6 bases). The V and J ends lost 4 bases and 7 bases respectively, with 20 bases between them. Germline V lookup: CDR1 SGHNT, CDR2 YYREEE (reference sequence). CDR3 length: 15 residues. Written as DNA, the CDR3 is TGTGCCAGCAGCCCTGACTCGGGCAGGGGAGCTGGCTACACCTTC. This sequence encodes CASSPDSGRGAGYTF.

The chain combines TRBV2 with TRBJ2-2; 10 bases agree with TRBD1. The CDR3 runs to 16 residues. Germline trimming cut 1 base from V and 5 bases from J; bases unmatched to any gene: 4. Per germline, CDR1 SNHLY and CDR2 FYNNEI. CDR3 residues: CASSEGGQGITGELFF. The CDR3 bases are TGTGCCAGCAGTGAAGGGGGACAGGGGATTACCGGGGAGCTGTTTTTT. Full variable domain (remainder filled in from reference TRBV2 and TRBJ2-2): EPEVTQTPSHQVTQMGQEVILRCVPISNHLYFYWYRQILGQKVEFLVSFYNNEISEKSEIFDDQFSVERPDGSNFTLKIRSTKLEDSAMYFCASSEGGQGITGELFFGEGSRLTVL.

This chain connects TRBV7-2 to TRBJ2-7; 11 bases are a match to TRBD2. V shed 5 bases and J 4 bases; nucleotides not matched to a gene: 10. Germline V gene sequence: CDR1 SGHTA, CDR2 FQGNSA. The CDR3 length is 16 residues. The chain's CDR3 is CASSQTRLAGLYEQYF. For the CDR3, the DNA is TGTGCCAGCAGCCAAACTAGACTAGCGGGACTATACGAGCAGTACTTC.

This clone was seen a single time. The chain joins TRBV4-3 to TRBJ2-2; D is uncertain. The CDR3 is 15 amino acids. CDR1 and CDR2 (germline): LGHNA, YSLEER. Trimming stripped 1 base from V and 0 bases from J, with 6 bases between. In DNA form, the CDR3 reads TGCGCCAGCAGCCAAGTAGCCTCGAACACCGGGGAGCTGTTTTTT. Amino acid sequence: CASSQVASNTGELFF.

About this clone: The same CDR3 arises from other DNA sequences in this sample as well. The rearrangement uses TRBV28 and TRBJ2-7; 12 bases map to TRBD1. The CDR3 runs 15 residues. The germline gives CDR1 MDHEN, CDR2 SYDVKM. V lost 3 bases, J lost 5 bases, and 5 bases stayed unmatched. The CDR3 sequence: CASSFPGQGANEQYF. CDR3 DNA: TGTGCCAGCAGTTTCCCGGGACAGGGGGCCAACGAGCAGTACTTC.

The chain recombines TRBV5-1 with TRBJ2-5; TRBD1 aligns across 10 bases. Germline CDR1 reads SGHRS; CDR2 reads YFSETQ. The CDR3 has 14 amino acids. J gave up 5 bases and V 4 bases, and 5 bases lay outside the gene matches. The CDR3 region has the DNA TGCGCCAGCAGCCCGGGACAGGGGCAGGAGACCCAGTACTTC. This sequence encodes CASSPGQGQETQYF.

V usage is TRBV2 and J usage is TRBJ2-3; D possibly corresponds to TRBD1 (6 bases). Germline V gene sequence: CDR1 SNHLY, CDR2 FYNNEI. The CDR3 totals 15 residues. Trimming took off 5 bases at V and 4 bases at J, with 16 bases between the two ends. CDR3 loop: CASSKQGYRADTQYF. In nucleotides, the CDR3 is TGTGCCAGCAGTAAACAGGGCTACAGGGCAGATACGCAGTATTTT. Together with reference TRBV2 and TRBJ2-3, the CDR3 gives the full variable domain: EPEVTQTPSHQVTQMGQEVILRCVPISNHLYFYWYRQILGQKVEFLVSFYNNEISEKSEIFDDQFSVERPDGSNFTLKIRSTKLEDSAMYFCASSKQGYRADTQYFGPGTRLTVL.

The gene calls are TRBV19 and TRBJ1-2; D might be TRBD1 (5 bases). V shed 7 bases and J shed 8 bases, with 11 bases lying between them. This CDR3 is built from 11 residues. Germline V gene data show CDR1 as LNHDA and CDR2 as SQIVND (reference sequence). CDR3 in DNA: TGTGCCAGTAATGGCGGGGCGGGCTACACCTTC. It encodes CASNGGAGYTF. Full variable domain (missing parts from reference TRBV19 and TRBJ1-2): DGGITQSPKYLFRKEGQNVTLSCEQNLNHDAMYWYRQDPGQGLRLIYYSQIVNDFQKGDIAEGYSVSREKKESFPLTVTSAQKNPTAFYLCASNGGAGYTFGSGTRLTVV.

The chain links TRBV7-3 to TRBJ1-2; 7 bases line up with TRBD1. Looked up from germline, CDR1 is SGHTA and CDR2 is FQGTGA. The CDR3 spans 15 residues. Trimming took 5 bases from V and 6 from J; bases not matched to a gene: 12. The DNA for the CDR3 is TGTGCCAGCAGCCCCTTTCAGGGACAGTTTCATGGCTACACCTTC. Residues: CASSPFQGQFHGYTF.

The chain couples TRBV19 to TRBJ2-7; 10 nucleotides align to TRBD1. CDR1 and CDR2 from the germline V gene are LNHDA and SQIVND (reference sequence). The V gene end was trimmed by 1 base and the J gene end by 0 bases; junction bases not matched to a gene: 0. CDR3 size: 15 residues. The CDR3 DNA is TGTGCCAGTAGTATAGGGACAGGGGGCTCCTACGAGCAGTACTTC. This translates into CASSIGTGGSYEQYF.

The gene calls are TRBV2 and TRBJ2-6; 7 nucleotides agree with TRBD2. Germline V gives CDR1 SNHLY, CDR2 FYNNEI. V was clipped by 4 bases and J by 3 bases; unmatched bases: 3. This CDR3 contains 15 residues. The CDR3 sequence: CASSAGGHGANVLTF. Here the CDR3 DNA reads TGTGCCAGCAGTGCGGGGGGTCATGGGGCCAACGTCCTGACTTTC.

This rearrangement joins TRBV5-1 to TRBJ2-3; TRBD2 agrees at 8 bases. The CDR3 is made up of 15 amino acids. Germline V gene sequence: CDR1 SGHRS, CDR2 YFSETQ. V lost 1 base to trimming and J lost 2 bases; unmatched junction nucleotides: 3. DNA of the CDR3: TGCGCCAGCAGCTTGACTAGCGGTCTCACAGATACGCAGTATTTT. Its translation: CASSLTSGLTDTQYF. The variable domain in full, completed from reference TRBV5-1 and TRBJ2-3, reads KAGVTQTPRYLIKTRGQQVTLSCSPISGHRSVSWYQQTPGQGLQFLFEYFSETQRNKGNFPGRFSGRQFSNSRSEMNVSTLELGDSALYLCASSLTSGLTDTQYFGPGTRLTVL.